The clone carrying this TCR beta chain was seen only a few times. This sample was included in a study of cytotoxic CD8 clonotypes in ibrutinib-treated CLL. This CDR3 has 12 residues. Germline CDR1 is MNHEY and CDR2 is SVGAGI. Trimming left V 0 bases short and J 4 bases short, with 3 bases between. This table comes from immunoSEQ multiplex PCR, and its TCRdb copy is limited to in-frame clones, with some not included. The table lists around 310,000 clones, more than 65% of them singletons. The J gene is TRBJ2-5, the V gene TRBV6-5; D ambiguous. The sequence was obtained from a human donor with chronic lymphocytic leukemia. The specimen comprised PBMCs, sampled before ibrutinib treatment. In DNA form, the CDR3 reads TGTGCCAGCAGTTACTCTGGAGAGACCCAGTACTTC. Translating gives CASSYSGETQYF.